One sample yielded the 24 T cell receptor beta chains listed below, sequenced in a study of blood T cells in healthy people across ages. The second PCR ran roughly 7 to 12 cycles with a sample-barcoded 5' primer and J-beta primers. MiXCR, applied by TCRdb to the 5' RACE reads, yields one record per CDR3 protein. Of about 1,500,000 distinct CDR3 sequences listed, approximately 30% were seen once; the top ten hold 7.7%. Sequenced input: blood. The receptors were sampled from a woman younger than 45 in good health.

The V gene is TRBV20-1, the J gene TRBJ1-1; tentative D call: TRBD1 (5 bases). V lost 3 bases, J lost 1 base, and 9 bases lay in between. This CDR3 comprises 13 residues. Germline CDR1 reads DFQATT; CDR2 reads SNEGSKA (reference sequence). CDR3: CSASGGRNTEAFF. In DNA, the CDR3 is TGCAGTGCTAGCGGGGGGAGGAACACTGAAGCTTTCTTT.

The V and J genes are TRBV28 and TRBJ1-1, with TRBD1 matching over 7 bases. The CDR3 loop spans 13 amino acids. Unmatched junction bases numbered 6, after V lost 1 base and J lost 10 bases. CDR1 and CDR2 (germline): MDHEN, SYDVKM. CDR3 sequence (DNA): TGTGCCAGCAGTTTATCATTGGCAGGGGGAGCTTTCTTT. Its translation: CASSLSLAGGAFF.

For this clonotype: Being one base from a much bigger clone, this may be a read error. The chain combines TRBV10-3 with TRBJ2-7; 9 positions match TRBD2. Germline V gives CDR1 ENHRY, CDR2 SYGVKD. CDR3 size: 15 residues. CDR3 loop: CAVSEGREGQYEQYF. CDR3 bases: TGTGCCGTCAGTGAAGGGCGGGAGGGCCAGTACGAGCAGTACTTC.

The V gene is TRBV29-1, the J gene TRBJ2-1, with D possibly matching TRBD1 (5 bases). This CDR3 is 12 amino acids long. V was cut by 5 bases and J by 6 bases, with 11 bases left in between. CDR1 is SQVTM, CDR2 ANQGSEA, per germline. In nucleotides, the CDR3 is TGCAGCGTTAAACCAGGGCGCAATGAGCAGTTCTTC. This translates into CSVKPGRNEQFF.

This clonotype has only a few counts. The chain couples TRBV2 to TRBJ1-2, with D possibly TRBD1 on 5 matching bases. The V gene lost 10 bases and the J gene lost 5 bases, with 29 bases spanning the gap. Germline lookup yields CDR1 SNHLY and CDR2 FYNNEI. This CDR3 is built from 17 residues. For the CDR3, the DNA is TGTGCCACCGACGAATGGGCAGGGTCTTCCTCATTATATGGCTACACCTTC. Amino acids: CATDEWAGSSSLYGYTF.

This clonotype was found a few times. The chain uses TRBV11-2 and TRBJ2-5; D is undetermined. The CDR3 is 15 amino acids. V shed 5 bases and J shed 5 bases, with 18 bases lying between them. Germline V lookup: CDR1 SGHAT, CDR2 FQNNGV. The CDR3, as DNA: TGTGCCAGCAGCCCCGGTTCGACGGGTATCGAGACCCAGTACTTC. This sequence encodes CASSPGSTGIETQYF.

This clonotype has only a few counts. The chain employs TRBV5-4 and TRBJ2-5; D remains ambiguous. Germline CDR1 and CDR2: SGHNT and YYREEE (reference sequence). V was shortened by 6 bases and J by 5 bases, with 11 bases between the two germline ends. CDR3 length: 12 amino acids. The CDR3 protein is CASNPFGETQYF. The CDR3, as DNA: TGTGCCAGCAACCCATTCGGGGAGACCCAGTACTTC.

The V call is TRBV19, the J call TRBJ2-7, with 12 positions matching TRBD1. The CDR3 has 16 residues. The germline V gene has CDR1 LNHDA and CDR2 SQIVND (reference sequence). The ends lost 4 bases at V and 3 bases at J; junction bases unmatched: 7. The CDR3 bases are TGTGCCAGTAGTACCCTGGGACAGGGGGCAAACTACGAGCAGTACTTC. Residues: CASSTLGQGANYEQYF.

This clonotype has a handful of counts. The gene calls are TRBV7-9 and TRBJ2-2; possible D gene TRBD1, 6 bases. The V gene lost 6 bases and the J gene lost 3 bases, with 11 bases spanning the gap. The CDR3 is 14 residues long. The germline gives CDR1 SEHNR, CDR2 FQNEAQ (reference sequence). The DNA for the CDR3 is TGTGCCAGCAGAACGACAGGATACACCGGGGAGCTGTTTTTT. Amino acid sequence: CASRTTGYTGELFF.

This clonotype has just a few counts. This sequence joins TRBV28 and TRBJ2-7; TRBD1 matches 7 bases. The CDR3 is 14 amino acids. CDR1 MDHEN and CDR2 SYDVKM come from the germline V gene. J was trimmed by 0 bases and V by 5 bases; bases with no gene match: 4. CDR3 nucleotide sequence: TGTGCCAGCAGTGGGACAGTGAGCTCCTACGAGCAGTACTTC. This encodes CASSGTVSSYEQYF.

The chain employs TRBV29-1 and TRBJ2-7; 7 bases fit TRBD1. Germline CDR1 is SQVTM and CDR2 is ANQGSEA. The junction had 6 bases not matched to a gene; V was cut back by 1 base and J by 0 bases. The CDR3 is 15 amino acids. The CDR3 DNA follows: TGCAGCGTTGAAGCCCCGGACAGGAACTCCTACGAGCAGTACTTC. As protein: CSVEAPDRNSYEQYF.

This clonotype turned up a few times. The chain employs TRBV11-2 and TRBJ2-3; tentative D call: TRBD1 (5 bases). The CDR3 is made up of 16 amino acids. Germline V gene lookup returns CDR1 SGHAT and CDR2 FQNNGV. The V gene lost 0 bases and the J gene lost 5 bases, with 15 bases spanning the gap. The CDR3 DNA reads TGTGCCAGCAGCTTAGATTCAGGGATTGGTATAGATACGCAGTATTTT. Amino acids: CASSLDSGIGIDTQYF.

The chain carries TRBV7-2 and TRBJ2-1; D is unresolved. The CDR3 totals 15 residues. Per germline, CDR1 SGHTA and CDR2 FQGNSA. Trimming removed 1 base from V and 5 bases from J, with 12 bases in between. The CDR3 DNA reads TGTGCCAGCAGCTTAGTCCGTCAGGTTAACAATGAGCAGTTCTTC. Its protein is CASSLVRQVNNEQFF.

J is TRBJ2-7 and V is TRBV12-5, with no clear D. With 6 bases removed from V and 2 bases from J, the gap between germline ends came to 8 bases. The CDR3 extends over 12 amino acids. Germline V lookup: CDR1 LGHNT, CDR2 FRNRAP. The CDR3 DNA follows: TGTGCTAGTGGCCTCGGAGCCTACGAGCAGTACTTC. This sequence encodes CASGLGAYEQYF.

There are many counts of this clonotype. The chain links TRBV20-1 to TRBJ2-5; D is unclear. The CDR3 extends over 14 amino acids. V dropped 0 bases and J dropped 3 bases, with 11 bases sitting between them. The germline gives CDR1 DFQATT, CDR2 SNEGSKA (reference sequence). This chain's CDR3 is CSARETPRKETQYF. CDR3 DNA sequence: TGCAGTGCTAGAGAAACCCCAAGGAAAGAGACCCAGTACTTC.

This chain uses TRBV29-1 with TRBJ2-5; D is ambiguous. Germline-derived CDR1 and CDR2 are SQVTM and ANQGSEA. The CDR3 sequence is 11 residues long. Deletions cut 3 bases from V and 7 bases from J, with 9 bases between. CDR3 DNA: TGCAGCGTTGATCGTCGGCGGACCCAGTACTTC. Amino acid sequence: CSVDRRRTQYF.

This clonotype occurred many times. This chain joins TRBV29-1 and TRBJ2-7, with TRBD1 matching over 7 bases. Trimming at V came to 6 bases and at J to 3 bases, leaving 5 bases not matched to a gene. This CDR3 has 12 residues. Germline-derived CDR1 and CDR2 are SQVTM and ANQGSEA. As DNA, the CDR3 is TGCAGCGTCGGGACAGACTTCTACGAGCAGTACTTC. Translating it yields CSVGTDFYEQYF.

This clonotype is a singleton in its sample. V and J are TRBV7-2 and TRBJ2-1; 11 bases map to TRBD2. Germline V gene lookup returns CDR1 SGHTA and CDR2 FQGNSA. The CDR3 consists of 17 residues. Germline trimming cut 1 base from V and 10 bases from J; bases unmatched to any gene: 12. CDR3 coding DNA: TGTGCCAGCAGCTTAGTCCTAAGTCTAGCGGGAGGTCCGGAGCAGTTCTTC. Its translation: CASSLVLSLAGGPEQFF.

With regard to this clonotype: Since a much larger clone is just one base distant, this may be a read error. V is TRBV20-1 and J is TRBJ2-1; TRBD2 might be the D (6 bases). The length of the CDR3 is 13 residues. Germline V lookup: CDR1 DFQATT, CDR2 SNEGSKA (reference sequence). The CDR3 region is CSASVGDWNEQVF. In DNA form, the CDR3 reads TGCAGTGCTAGTGTAGGGGACTGGAATGAGCAGGTCTTC.

The table lists this clonotype with many counts. This sequence joins TRBV18 and TRBJ2-1; D call uncertain. The CDR3 contains 12 residues. CDR1 is KGHSH, CDR2 LQKENI, per germline. V was pared by 3 bases and J by 7 bases, with 7 bases between. CDR3 amino acids: CASSPARNEQFF. The CDR3 nucleotides are TGTGCCAGCTCACCCGCGAGAAATGAGCAGTTCTTC.

The rearrangement uses TRBV6-1 and TRBJ1-4; D call uncertain. Trimming took off 6 bases at V and 6 bases at J, with 14 bases between the two ends. The length of the CDR3 is 14 residues. Germline V CDR1 and CDR2: MNHNS, SASEGT. The CDR3 here is CASRERTGYEKLFF. The CDR3 DNA sequence: TGTGCCAGCAGGGAAAGGACGGGGTATGAAAAACTGTTTTTT.

This clonotype has a count of ten or more. Mismatch with germline at one junction end may stem from a read error. V and J are TRBV7-2 and TRBJ2-5; no reliable D call. This CDR3 comprises 13 residues. Germline CDR1 is SGHTA and CDR2 is FQGNSA. The CDR3 DNA reads as TGTGCCAGCAGTTTAGTGAACCAAGAGACCCAGTACTTC. Its protein is CASSLVNQETQYF.

The V and J genes are TRBV9 and TRBJ2-3, with 8 bases that match TRBD1. Germline V gives CDR1 SGDLS, CDR2 YYNGEE. This CDR3 has 16 residues. The V segment lost 1 base and the J segment 1 base; nucleotides outside the gene matches: 5. The CDR3, as DNA: TGTGCCAGCAGCGTACTTTGGGACAGGCGCACAGATACGCAGTATTTT. Protein sequence: CASSVLWDRRTDTQYF.

This rearrangement joins TRBV10-3 to TRBJ2-3; D might be TRBD2 (6 bases). This CDR3 spans 14 amino acids. Germline assignment: CDR1 ENHRY and CDR2 SYGVKD. Trimming shortened V by 4 bases and J by 3 bases, and 11 bases separated the two germline ends. DNA for the CDR3: TGTGCCATCAGTGTGTCCGGGGGAACAGATACGCAGTATTTT. It specifies CAISVSGGTDTQYF.